The 10 T cell receptor beta chains reported below all come from one sample, sequenced in a study of T-cell reconstitution after alpha-beta-depleted transplantation in children listed by TCRdb under 2016. The treatment or condition label, as the study defines it: allogeneic hematopoietic cell transplantation with graft depleted of TCRalphabeta T cells and CD19 B cells. Library preparation was by PCR. Sequencing relied on an Illumina HiSeq 2500. TCR library preparation used molecular barcoding, with unique molecular identifiers applied to normalize quantification of the TCRbeta repertoire. TCRdb redid the processing of the public reads, applying fastp at Q25 and MiXCR, and retained in-frame beta chains. Merged by CDR3 protein, the rows form single entries marked with the most common genes and DNA. This sample lists about 980,000 distinct CDR3 sequences; about 26% were detected once. Of the sample, over 25% is held by the ten largest clones.

The specimen comprised PBMCs, mostly from graft donor cells, sampled 360 days after TCRalphabeta/CD19-depleted stem cell transplant. Receptor source: a boy younger than two who had a stem cell transplant for SCID, so the T cells may come from the graft donor.

This clonotype turned up a few times. The chain employs TRBV4-1 and TRBJ1-2; D is unresolved. This CDR3 spans 15 amino acids. The V and J ends lost 0 bases and 5 bases respectively, with 13 bases between them. In germline, CDR1 is MGHRA, CDR2 YSYEKL. Here the CDR3 reads CASSQDRAVLYGYTF. The CDR3 bases are TGCGCCAGCAGCCAAGATCGGGCAGTTTTGTATGGCTACACCTTC.

This clonotype was counted at least ten times. This rearrangement joins TRBV7-8 to TRBJ1-1; 7 bases match TRBD1. This CDR3 has 15 residues. V lost 3 bases, J lost 1 base, and 5 bases stayed unmatched. Germline CDR1 reads SGHVS; CDR2 reads FQNEAQ. The CDR3 loop reads CASSLYGTANTEAFF. As DNA, the CDR3 is TGTGCCAGCAGCTTGTACGGGACAGCGAACACTGAAGCTTTCTTT.

This clonotype occurred a few times. J is TRBJ2-4 and V is TRBV7-2, with TRBD1 matching over 9 bases. This CDR3 comprises 16 residues. V was pared by 3 bases and J by 5 bases, with 8 bases of the junction left unmatched. The germline gives CDR1 SGHTA, CDR2 FQGNSA. CDR3 protein: CASSLWTGARENIQYF. DNA for the CDR3: TGTGCCAGCAGCTTGTGGACAGGGGCGAGGGAAAACATTCAGTACTTC.

The DNA of the CDR3 is TGTGCCAGCGTAGCGGGGGCCCCTTACAATGAGCAGTTCTTC. It encodes CASVAGAPYNEQFF. The V gene is TRBV25-1, the J gene TRBJ2-1; 9 bases match TRBD2. The CDR3 sequence is 14 residues long. CDR1 is MGHDK, CDR2 SYGVNS, per germline. V lost 8 bases and J lost 4; bases outside the gene matches: 6.

In this sample, this clonotype turned up a few times. DNA of the CDR3: TGCGCCAGCAGCCTGAATTTGGGCGCAGGGGCTTCACCCCTCCACTTT. Residues: CASSLNLGAGASPLHF. The chain carries TRBV4-1 and TRBJ1-6, with D possibly matching TRBD1 (6 bases). CDR1 is MGHRA and CDR2 is YSYEKL in the germline V gene. The CDR3 runs 16 residues. Trimming left V 4 bases short and J 9 bases short, with 19 bases between.

The rearrangement joins TRBV18 to TRBJ2-7, with 8 bases fitting TRBD1. The germline CDR1 and CDR2 sequences are KGHSH and LQKENI. This CDR3 contains 16 residues. Germline trimming cut 4 bases from V and 2 bases from J; bases unmatched to any gene: 10. The CDR3 nucleotides are TGTGCCAGCTCACGTCGTACCACAGGGGGAACCTACGAGCAGTACTTC. This codes for CASSRRTTGGTYEQYF.

There are a few counts of this clonotype. The gene calls are TRBV6-5 and TRBJ1-2; the match to TRBD1 covers 7 bases. CDR3 length equals 12 residues. The V segment lost 7 bases and the J segment 8 bases; nucleotides outside the gene matches: 7. Germline CDR1 and CDR2: MNHEY and SVGAGI. As DNA, the CDR3 is TGTGCCAGCAACCAGGGGGTTGGCGGCTACACCTTC. Protein sequence: CASNQGVGGYTF.

This clonotype has just one count. The V gene is TRBV11-2, the J gene TRBJ2-2; D is perhaps TRBD2 (5 bases). The CDR3 covers 15 residues. Trimming removed 3 bases from V and 1 base from J, with 9 bases in between. From germline, CDR1 is SGHAT and CDR2 FQNNGV. This CDR3 reads CASSLRAVNTGELFF. In DNA form, the CDR3 reads TGTGCCAGCAGCTTGAGGGCGGTGAACACCGGGGAGCTGTTTTTT.

The chain couples TRBV29-1 to TRBJ2-7; no firm D call. Germline CDR1 and CDR2: SQVTM and ANQGSEA. The CDR3 extends over 13 amino acids. V lost 6 bases, J lost 4 bases, and 16 bases lay in between. The chain's CDR3 is CSVSAALPYEQYF. The CDR3 nucleotides read TGCAGCGTCTCGGCCGCCCTCCCTTACGAGCAGTACTTC.

The chain has TRBV7-7 and TRBJ2-2; D not certain. Trimming pared 2 bases from V and 1 base from J, leaving 8 bases between. The CDR3 has 15 amino acids. Germline assignment: CDR1 SSHAT and CDR2 FNYEAQ (reference sequence). CDR3 in DNA: TGTGCCAGCAGCTTACAGTCATTGAACACCGGGGAGCTGTTTTTT. Translated: CASSLQSLNTGELFF.